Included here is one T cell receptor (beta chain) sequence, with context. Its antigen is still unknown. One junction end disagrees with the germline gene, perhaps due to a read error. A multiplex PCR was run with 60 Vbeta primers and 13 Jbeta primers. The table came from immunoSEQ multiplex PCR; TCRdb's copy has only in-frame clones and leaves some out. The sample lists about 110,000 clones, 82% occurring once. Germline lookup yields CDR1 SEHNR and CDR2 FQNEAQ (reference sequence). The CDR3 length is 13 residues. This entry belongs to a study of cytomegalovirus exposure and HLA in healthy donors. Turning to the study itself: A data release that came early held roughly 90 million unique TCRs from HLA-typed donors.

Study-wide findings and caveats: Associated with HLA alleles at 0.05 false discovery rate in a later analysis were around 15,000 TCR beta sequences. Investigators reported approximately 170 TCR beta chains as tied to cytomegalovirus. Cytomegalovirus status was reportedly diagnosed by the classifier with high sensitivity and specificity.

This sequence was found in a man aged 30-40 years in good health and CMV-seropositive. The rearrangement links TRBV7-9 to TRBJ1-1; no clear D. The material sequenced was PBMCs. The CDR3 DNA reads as TGTTCCAGCAGTCCCCAGGTGAACACTGAAGCTTTCTTT. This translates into CSSSPQVNTEAFF.